This T cell receptor (beta chain) comes out of a study of control samples from healthy donors and cancer patients. With 4 bases removed from V and 2 bases from J, the gap between germline ends came to 13 bases. Germline V CDR1 and CDR2: SGHRS, YFSETQ. The CDR3 has 14 amino acids. Clones were read by immunoSEQ multiplex PCR, and TCRdb kept only the in-frame ones, dropping some. The repertoire has around 110,000 clones, about 88% of them found once; the top ten carry about 2.1%. This clone showed up just once. Material for sequencing was blood. The rearrangement joins TRBV5-1 to TRBJ2-7; TRBD1 or TRBD2 may be the D gene (6 bases each). The source is a woman in her 70s in good health. The CDR3 coding sequence is TGCGCCAGCAGCCCGGCCGGGGGCACCTACGAGCAGTACTTC. Translated: CASSPAGGTYEQYF.